Sequencing of this T cell receptor beta chain was carried out in a study of brain T cells in children with intractable seizures. General study points: Pre- and post-surgery blood differed in depth, so pre-surgery absences may be undersampling.

Libraries were prepared by immunoSEQ multiplex PCR; TCRdb keeps only in-frame clonotypes and omits some of them. Here the sample spans about 340,000 clones, roughly 92% being singletons. About this clone itself: Its antigen is currently unknown.

Time point described: blood from clinic visit 5 months post-surgery; TSC patient then seizure free. Only cases whose brain tissue showed the highest T cell transcript signatures were sequenced. At least one anti-epileptic drug was given before surgery. This CDR3 spans 13 amino acids. Per germline, CDR1 SGHRS and CDR2 YFSETQ. Trimming removed 7 bases from V and 7 bases from J, with 14 bases in between. The rearrangement uses TRBV5-1 and TRBJ2-2; D remains ambiguous. The specimen comprised peripheral blood, sampled approximately 5 months after surgery. The receptor was isolated from a boy under two years old with tuberous sclerosis and intractable seizures. CDR3 loop: CASSGRSVGELFF. DNA of the CDR3: TGCGCCAGCTCTGGACGGTCGGTCGGGGAGCTGTTTTTT.